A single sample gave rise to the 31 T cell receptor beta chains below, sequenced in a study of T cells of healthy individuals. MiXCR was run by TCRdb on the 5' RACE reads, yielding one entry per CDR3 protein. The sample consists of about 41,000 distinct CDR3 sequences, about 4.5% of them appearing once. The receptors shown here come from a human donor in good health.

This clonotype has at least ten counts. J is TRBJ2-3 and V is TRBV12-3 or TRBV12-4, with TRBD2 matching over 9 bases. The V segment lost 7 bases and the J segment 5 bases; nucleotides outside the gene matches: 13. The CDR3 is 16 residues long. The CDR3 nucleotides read TGTGCCAGCAACCGGGATCGCGGGGGGGCTGGAGATACGCAGTATTTT. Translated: CASNRDRGGAGDTQYF.

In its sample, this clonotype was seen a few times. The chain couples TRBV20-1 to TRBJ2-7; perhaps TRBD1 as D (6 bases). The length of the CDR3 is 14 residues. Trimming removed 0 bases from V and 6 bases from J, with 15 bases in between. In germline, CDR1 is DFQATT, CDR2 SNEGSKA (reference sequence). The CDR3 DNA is TGCAGTGCTAGAGAGACAGGCTGGACTCTCGAGCAGTACTTC. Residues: CSARETGWTLEQYF.

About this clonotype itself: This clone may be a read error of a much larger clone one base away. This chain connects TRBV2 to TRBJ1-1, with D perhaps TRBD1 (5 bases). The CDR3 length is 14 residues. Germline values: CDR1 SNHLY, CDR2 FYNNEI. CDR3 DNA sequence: TGTGCCCGCAGTGAGGGTCTGGGGGACACTGAAGCTTTCTTT. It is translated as CARSEGLGDTEAFF.

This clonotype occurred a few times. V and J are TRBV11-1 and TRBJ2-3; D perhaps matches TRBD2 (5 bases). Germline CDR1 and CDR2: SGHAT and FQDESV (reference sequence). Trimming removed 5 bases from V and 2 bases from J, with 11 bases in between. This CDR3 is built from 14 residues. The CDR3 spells CASSTDSVTDTQYF. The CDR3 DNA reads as TGTGCCAGCAGCACGGACTCTGTCACAGATACGCAGTATTTT.

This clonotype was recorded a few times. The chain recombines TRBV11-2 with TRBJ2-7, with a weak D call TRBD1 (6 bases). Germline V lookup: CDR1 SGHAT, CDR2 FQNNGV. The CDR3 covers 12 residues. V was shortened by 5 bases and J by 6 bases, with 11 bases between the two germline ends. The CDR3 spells CASSRNRAEQYF. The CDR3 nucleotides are TGTGCCAGCAGCCGGAACAGGGCCGAGCAGTACTTC. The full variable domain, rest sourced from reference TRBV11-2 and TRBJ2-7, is EAGVAQSPRYKIIEKRQSVAFWCNPISGHATLYWYQQILGQGPKLLIQFQNNGVVDDSQLPKDRFSAERLKGVDSTLKIQPAKLEDSAVYLCASSRNRAEQYFGPGTRLTVT.

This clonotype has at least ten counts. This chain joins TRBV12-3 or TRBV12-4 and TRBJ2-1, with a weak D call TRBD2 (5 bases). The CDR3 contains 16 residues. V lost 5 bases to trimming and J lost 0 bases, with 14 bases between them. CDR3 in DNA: TGTGCCAGCAGTCCCTCGAGCGGAGACTCCTACAATGAGCAGTTCTTC. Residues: CASSPSSGDSYNEQFF.

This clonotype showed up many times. The DNA of the CDR3 is TGTGCCACCTCTTCGCCCACGCCTACGGGGTCACCCCTCCACTTT. Its protein product is CATSSPTPTGSPLHF. This chain joins TRBV6-5 and TRBJ1-6; D is undetermined. CDR3 size: 15 residues. V was pared by 10 bases and J by 10 bases, with 23 bases between. In germline, CDR1 is MNHEY, CDR2 SVGAGI.

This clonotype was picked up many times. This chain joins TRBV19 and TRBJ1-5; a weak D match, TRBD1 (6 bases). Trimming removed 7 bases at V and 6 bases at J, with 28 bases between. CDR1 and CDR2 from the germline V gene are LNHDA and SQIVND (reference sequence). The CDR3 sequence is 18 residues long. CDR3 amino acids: CASTSNSLNRVRGQPQHF. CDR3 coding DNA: TGTGCCAGTACTTCAAACTCCCTAAACAGGGTGCGGGGTCAGCCCCAGCATTTT.

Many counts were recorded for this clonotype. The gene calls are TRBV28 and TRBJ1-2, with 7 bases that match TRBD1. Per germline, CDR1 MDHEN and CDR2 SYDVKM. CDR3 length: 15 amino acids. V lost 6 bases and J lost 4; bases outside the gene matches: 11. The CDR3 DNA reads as TGTGCCAGCAGCCCAATGGGACAGCTGCTCTATGGCTACACCTTC. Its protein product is CASSPMGQLLYGYTF.

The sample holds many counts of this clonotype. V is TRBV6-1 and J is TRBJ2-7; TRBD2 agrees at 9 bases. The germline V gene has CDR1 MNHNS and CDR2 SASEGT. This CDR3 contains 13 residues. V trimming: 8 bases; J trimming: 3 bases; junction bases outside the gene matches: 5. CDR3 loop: CASGSSGSYEQYF. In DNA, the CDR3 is TGTGCCAGCGGGAGTAGCGGGAGCTACGAGCAGTACTTC.

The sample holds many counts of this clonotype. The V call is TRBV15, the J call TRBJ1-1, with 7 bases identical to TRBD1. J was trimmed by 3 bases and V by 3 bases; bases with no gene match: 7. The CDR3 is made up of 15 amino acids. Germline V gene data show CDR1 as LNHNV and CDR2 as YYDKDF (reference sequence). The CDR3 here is CATSSQTGRDTEAFF. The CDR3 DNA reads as TGTGCCACCAGCAGCCAGACAGGGCGGGACACTGAAGCTTTCTTT. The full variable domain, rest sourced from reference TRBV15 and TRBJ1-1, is DAMVIQNPRYQVTQFGKPVTLSCSQTLNHNVMYWYQQKSSQAPKLLFHYYDKDFNNEADTPDNFQSRRPNTSFCFLDIRSPGLGDTAMYLCATSSQTGRDTEAFFGQGTRLTVV.

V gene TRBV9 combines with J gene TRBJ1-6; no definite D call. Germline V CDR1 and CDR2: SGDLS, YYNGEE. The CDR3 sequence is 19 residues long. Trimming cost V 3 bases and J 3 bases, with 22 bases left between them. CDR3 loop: CASSGLRYSDWVYNSPLHF. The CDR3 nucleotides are TGTGCCAGCAGCGGACTACGCTACTCGGACTGGGTCTATAATTCACCCCTCCACTTT.

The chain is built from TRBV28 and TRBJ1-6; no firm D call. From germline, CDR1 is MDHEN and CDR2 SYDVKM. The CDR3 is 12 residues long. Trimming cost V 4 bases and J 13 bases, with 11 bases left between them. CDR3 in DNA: TGTGCCAGCAGTTCGGGTCCTGGGCCCCTCCACTTT. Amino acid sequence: CASSSGPGPLHF.

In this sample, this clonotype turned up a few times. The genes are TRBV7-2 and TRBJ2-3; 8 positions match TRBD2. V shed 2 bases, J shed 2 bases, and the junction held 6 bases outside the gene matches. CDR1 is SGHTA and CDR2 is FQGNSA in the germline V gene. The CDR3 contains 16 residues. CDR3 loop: CASSLFGGGLTDTQYF. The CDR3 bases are TGTGCCAGCAGCTTATTCGGCGGGGGGCTCACAGATACGCAGTATTTT.

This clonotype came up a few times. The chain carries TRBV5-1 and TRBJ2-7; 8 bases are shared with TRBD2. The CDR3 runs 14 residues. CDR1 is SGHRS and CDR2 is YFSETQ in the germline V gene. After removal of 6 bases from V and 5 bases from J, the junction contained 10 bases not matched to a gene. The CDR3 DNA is TGCGCCAGCACTGAGCGGGGGACCTCGAACGAGCAGTACTTC. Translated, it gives CASTERGTSNEQYF.

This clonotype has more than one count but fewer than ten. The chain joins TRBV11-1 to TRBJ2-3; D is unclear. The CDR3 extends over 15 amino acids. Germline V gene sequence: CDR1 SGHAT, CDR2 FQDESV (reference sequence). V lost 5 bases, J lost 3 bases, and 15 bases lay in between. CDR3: CASSNGPPGTDTQYF. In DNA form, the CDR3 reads TGTGCCAGCAGCAACGGACCCCCCGGGACAGATACGCAGTATTTT.

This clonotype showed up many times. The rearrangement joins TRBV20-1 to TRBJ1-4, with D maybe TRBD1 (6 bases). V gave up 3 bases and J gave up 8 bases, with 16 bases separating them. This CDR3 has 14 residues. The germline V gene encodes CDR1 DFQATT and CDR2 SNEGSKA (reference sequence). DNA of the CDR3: TGCAGTGCTAGGGAAACAGGGAGGGCGGAAAAACTGTTTTTT. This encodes CSARETGRAEKLFF.

This CDR3 reads CATSDTGQGSTGELFF. Written as DNA, the CDR3 is TGTGCCACCAGTGATACGGGACAGGGGTCCACCGGGGAGCTGTTTTTT. The J gene is TRBJ2-2, the V gene TRBV24-1, with 10 bases aligning to TRBD1. Per germline, CDR1 KGHDR and CDR2 SFDVKD. The V and J ends lost 3 bases and 4 bases, in that order; junction bases with no gene match: 4. This CDR3 is 16 amino acids long.

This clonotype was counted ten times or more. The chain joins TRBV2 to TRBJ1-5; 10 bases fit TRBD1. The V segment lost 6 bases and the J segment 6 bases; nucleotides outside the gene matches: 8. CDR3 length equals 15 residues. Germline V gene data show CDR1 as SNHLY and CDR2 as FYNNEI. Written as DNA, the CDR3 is TGTGCCAGCAGCCGGGACAGGGGTGTTGGTCAGCCCCAGCATTTT. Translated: CASSRDRGVGQPQHF.

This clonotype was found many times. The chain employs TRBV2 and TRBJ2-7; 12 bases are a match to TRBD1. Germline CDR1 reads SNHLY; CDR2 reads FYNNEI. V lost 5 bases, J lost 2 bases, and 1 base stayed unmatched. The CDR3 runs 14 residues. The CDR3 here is CASSRDRGPYEQYF. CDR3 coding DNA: TGTGCCAGCAGTAGGGACAGGGGGCCCTACGAGCAGTACTTC.

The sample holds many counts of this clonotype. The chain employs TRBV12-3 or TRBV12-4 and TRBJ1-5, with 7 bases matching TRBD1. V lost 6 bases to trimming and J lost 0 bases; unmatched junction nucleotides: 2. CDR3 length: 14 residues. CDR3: CASSRQGSNQPQHF. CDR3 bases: TGTGCCAGCAGCCGACAGGGTAGCAATCAGCCCCAGCATTTT.

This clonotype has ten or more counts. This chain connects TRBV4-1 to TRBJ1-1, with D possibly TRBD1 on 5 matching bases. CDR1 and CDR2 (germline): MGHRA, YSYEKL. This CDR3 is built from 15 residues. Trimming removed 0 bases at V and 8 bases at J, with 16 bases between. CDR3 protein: CASSQEGAEKGEAFF. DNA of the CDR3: TGCGCCAGCAGCCAAGAAGGTGCGGAAAAGGGGGAAGCTTTCTTT.

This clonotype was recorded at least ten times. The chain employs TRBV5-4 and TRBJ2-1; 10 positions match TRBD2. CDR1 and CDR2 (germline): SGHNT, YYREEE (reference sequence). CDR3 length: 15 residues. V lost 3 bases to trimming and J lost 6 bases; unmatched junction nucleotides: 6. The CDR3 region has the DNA TGTGCCAGCAGCTGGTCTAGCGGGAGTTCCAATGAGCAGTTCTTC. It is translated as CASSWSSGSSNEQFF.

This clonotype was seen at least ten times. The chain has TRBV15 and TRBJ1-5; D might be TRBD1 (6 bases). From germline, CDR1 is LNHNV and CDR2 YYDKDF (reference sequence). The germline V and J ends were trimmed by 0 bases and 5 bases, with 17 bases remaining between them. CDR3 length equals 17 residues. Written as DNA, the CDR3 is TGTGCCACCAGCAGAGATCTCTGGGGGCGCGGGGATCAGCCCCAGCATTTT. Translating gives CATSRDLWGRGDQPQHF.

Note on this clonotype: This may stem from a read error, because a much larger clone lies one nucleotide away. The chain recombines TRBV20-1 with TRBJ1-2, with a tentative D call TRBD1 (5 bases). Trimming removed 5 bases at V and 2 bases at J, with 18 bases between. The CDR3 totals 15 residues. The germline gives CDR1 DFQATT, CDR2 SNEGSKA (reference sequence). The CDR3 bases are TGCAGTGCTTATCAAGCCACTACAGGAAACTATGGCTACACCTTC. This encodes CSAYQATTGNYGYTF.

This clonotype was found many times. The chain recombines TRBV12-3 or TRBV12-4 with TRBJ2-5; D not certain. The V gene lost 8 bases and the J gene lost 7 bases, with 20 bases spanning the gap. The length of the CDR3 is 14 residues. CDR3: CASGPGGISVTQYF. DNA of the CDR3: TGTGCCAGCGGGCCGGGCGGCATTTCGGTGACCCAGTACTTC.

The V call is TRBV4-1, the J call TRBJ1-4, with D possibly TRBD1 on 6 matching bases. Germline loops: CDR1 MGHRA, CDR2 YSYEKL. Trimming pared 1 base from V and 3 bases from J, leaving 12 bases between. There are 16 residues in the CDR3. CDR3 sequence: CASSQVDRWPNEKLFF. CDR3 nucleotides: TGCGCCAGCAGCCAAGTTGACAGGTGGCCTAATGAAAAACTGTTTTTT.

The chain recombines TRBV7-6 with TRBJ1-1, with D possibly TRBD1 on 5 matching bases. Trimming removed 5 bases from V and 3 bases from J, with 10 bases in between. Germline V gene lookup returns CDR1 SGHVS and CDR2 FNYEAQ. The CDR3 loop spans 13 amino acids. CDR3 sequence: CASSRRGDTEAFF. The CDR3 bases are TGTGCCAGCAGCCGAAGGGGAGACACTGAAGCTTTCTTT.

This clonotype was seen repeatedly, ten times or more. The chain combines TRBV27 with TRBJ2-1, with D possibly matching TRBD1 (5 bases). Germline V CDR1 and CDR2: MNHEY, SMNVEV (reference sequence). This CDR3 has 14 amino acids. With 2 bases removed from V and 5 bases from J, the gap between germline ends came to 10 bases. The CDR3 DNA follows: TGTGCCAGCAGTTTAATAGGGGCCGACAATGAGCAGTTCTTC. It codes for CASSLIGADNEQFF.

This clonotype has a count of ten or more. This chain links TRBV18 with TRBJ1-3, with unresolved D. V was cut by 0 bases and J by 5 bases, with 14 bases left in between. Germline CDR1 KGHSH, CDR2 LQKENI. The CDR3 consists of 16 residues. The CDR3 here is CASSPPGWLERNTIYF. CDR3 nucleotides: TGTGCCAGCTCACCACCCGGTTGGTTAGAAAGAAACACCATATATTTT.

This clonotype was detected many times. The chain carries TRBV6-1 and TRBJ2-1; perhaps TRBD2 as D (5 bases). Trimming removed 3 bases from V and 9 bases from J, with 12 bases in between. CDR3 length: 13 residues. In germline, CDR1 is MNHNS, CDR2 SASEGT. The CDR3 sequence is CASSDWLGSEQFF. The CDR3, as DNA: TGTGCCAGCAGTGATTGGTTGGGGAGTGAGCAGTTCTTC.